The 6 T cell receptor beta chains in this list originate from one sample, sequenced in a study of T cell clonality in common variable immunodeficiency. Study-wide points: In common variable immunodeficiency, TCR beta chains reportedly carried fewer deletions and N-nucleotide insertions.

TCRdb's table, derived via immunoSEQ multiplex PCR, lists solely in-frame clones and lacks some. Captured here are around 24,000 clones, none seen once; the top ten comprise approximately 24%. No antigens are known for them. Sample: peripheral blood mononuclear cells. These receptors all come from a human donor with common variable immunodeficiency.

Remarks on this clone: The read falls 3 residues short of the CDR3 end, and the missing part is taken from the germline J gene. The chain joins TRBV6-2 or TRBV6-3 to TRBJ2-1; a weak D match, TRBD2 (6 bases). The CDR3 loop spans 15 amino acids. V was clipped by 2 bases and J by 3 bases, with 11 bases between them. The germline CDR1 and CDR2 sequences are MNHEY and SVGEGT. The part of the CDR3 DNA that was read is TGTGCCAGCAGTTACAAATCGGGGGTCTACAATGAG. Protein: CASSYKSGVYNE. The CDR3 as a whole reads CASSYKSGVYNEQFF.

This clone was detected a few times. With the read ending 3 residues before the CDR3 end, the germline J gene is used to fill in that end. The J gene is TRBJ2-1, the V gene TRBV5-6; D unclear. Germline-derived CDR1 and CDR2 are SGHDT and YYEEEE. Trimming left V 1 base short and J 8 bases short, with 7 bases between. The CDR3 is 12 amino acids. CDR3 DNA (partial): TGTGCCAGCAGCTTGAGTCGGGATGAG. Its translation is CASSLSRDE. The whole CDR3 protein reads CASSLSRDEQFF.

This clone was seen repeatedly, ten times or more. The read terminates 3 residues before the CDR3 end, so the remaining end is supplied by the germline J gene. The gene calls are TRBV30 and TRBJ2-4, with TRBD2 as a possible D gene (6 bases). V was trimmed by 0 bases and J by 8 bases, leaving 14 bases between them. The germline V gene has CDR1 GTSNPN and CDR2 SVGIG (reference sequence). CDR3 length: 14 residues. The covered CDR3 bases are TGTGCCTGGAGTGTAGGAGGGTACACTTACATT. This gives the protein CAWSVGGYTYI. The entire CDR3 protein is CAWSVGGYTYIQYF.

This clone was counted many times. Read sequence stops 3 residues before the CDR3 end, and the germline J gene provides the missing end. The chain combines TRBV11-2 with TRBJ1-2, with D maybe TRBD1 (5 bases). The CDR3 is 11 residues long. Germline CDR1 SGHAT, CDR2 FQNNGV. Trimming removed 2 bases at V and 7 bases at J, with 5 bases between. CDR3 DNA, as far as it was read: TGTGCCAGCAGCTTAAGGGGTGGC. This translates into CASSLRGG. The whole CDR3 is CASSLRGGYTF.

This clone has at least ten counts. The CDR3 goes on 3 residues after the read ends, and that part is filled in from the germline J gene. The chain joins TRBV30 to TRBJ2-5, with a possible D match to TRBD2 (7 bases). V lost 4 bases, J lost 4 bases, and 16 bases lay in between. This CDR3 spans 14 amino acids. From germline, CDR1 is GTSNPN and CDR2 SVGIG (reference sequence). The sequenced CDR3 bases are TGTGCCTGGACCCAACCGGGGGGCGCAGAGACC. As protein: CAWTQPGGAET. The CDR3 in its entirety is CAWTQPGGAETQYF. Looking up the rest from reference TRBV30 and TRBJ2-5 gives the full variable domain: SQTIHQWPATLVQPVGSPLSLECTVEGTSNPNLYWYRQAAGRGLQLLFYSVGIGQISSEVPQNLSASRPQDRQFILSSKKLLLSDSGFYLCAWTQPGGAETQYFGPGTRLLVL.

This clone was picked up many times. From the germline J gene comes the end of the CDR3, since the read stops 3 residues before it. The chain is built from TRBV7-2 and TRBJ1-2; D is perhaps TRBD1 (6 bases). CDR1 is SGHTA, CDR2 FQGNSA, per germline. This CDR3 has 15 residues. CDR3 sequence reads: CASSLFDRMDWGYTF. Incomplete CDR3 DNA: TGTGCCAGCAGCTTATTTGACAGGATGGATTGGGGC.